This TCR beta chain was sequenced for a study of PD-L1 blockade in urothelial cancer. V dropped 1 base and J dropped 7; count of bases not matched to a gene: 8. Germline V gives CDR1 SQVTM, CDR2 ANQGSEA. CDR3 length: 14 residues. Libraries were prepared by immunoSEQ multiplex PCR; TCRdb keeps only in-frame clonotypes and omits some of them. The repertoire holds 60,000 or so clones, with roughly four fifths as singletons. There are a few counts of this clone. The clonotype originates from a man in his sixties or seventies with urothelial cancer. V is TRBV29-1 and J is TRBJ1-2, with TRBD1 matching over 8 bases. The specimen comprised PBMCs, sampled around atezolizumab (anti-PD-L1) treatment. CDR3 sequence: CSVEGTGSPLGYTF. Here the CDR3 DNA reads TGCAGCGTTGAAGGGACAGGGAGCCCTCTTGGCTACACCTTC.